This TCR beta chain is drawn from a study of T-cell reconstitution after alpha-beta-depleted transplantation in children. V was clipped by 4 bases and J by 8 bases; unmatched bases: 6. The CDR3 sequence is 14 residues long. Germline V gives CDR1 SGHRS, CDR2 YFSETQ. Unique molecular identifiers were incorporated when the TCRbeta library was constructed. TCRdb independently ran MiXCR on the PCR reads; one entry per CDR3 protein. Found here are tens of thousands of distinct CDR3 sequences, around 53% of them singletons; the top ten hold 35% to 40%. In regard to this clonotype: Its matching antigen is unknown.

Findings and caveats of the study: Expanded graft clones, several hundred of them, were reportedly the source of alpha-beta T cells about two months after transplant.

The rearrangement joins TRBV5-1 to TRBJ2-1; 10 nucleotides line up with TRBD1. The TCR originated in a boy in the first two years of life with SCID, due to receive a stem cell transplant. The material was peripheral blood, obtained before TCRalphabeta/CD19-depleted stem cell transplant. The CDR3 sequence is CASSRMTGGDEQFF. CDR3 DNA sequence: TGCGCCAGCAGCCGTATGACAGGGGGCGATGAGCAGTTCTTC.